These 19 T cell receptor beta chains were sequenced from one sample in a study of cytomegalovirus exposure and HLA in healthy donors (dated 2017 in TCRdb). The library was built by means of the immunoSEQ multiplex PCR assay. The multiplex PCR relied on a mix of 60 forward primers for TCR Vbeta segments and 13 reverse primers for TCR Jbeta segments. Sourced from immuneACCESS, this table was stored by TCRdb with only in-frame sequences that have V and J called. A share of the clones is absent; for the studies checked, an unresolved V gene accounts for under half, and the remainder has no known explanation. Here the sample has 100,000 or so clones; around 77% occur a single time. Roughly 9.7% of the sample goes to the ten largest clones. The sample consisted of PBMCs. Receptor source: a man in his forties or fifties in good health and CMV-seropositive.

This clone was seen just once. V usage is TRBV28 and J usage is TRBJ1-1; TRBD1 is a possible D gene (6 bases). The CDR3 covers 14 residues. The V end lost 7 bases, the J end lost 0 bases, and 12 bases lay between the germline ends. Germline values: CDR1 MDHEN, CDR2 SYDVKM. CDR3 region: CASTTGLVNTEAFF. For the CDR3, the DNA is TGTGCCAGCACCACAGGGTTGGTGAACACTGAAGCTTTCTTT.

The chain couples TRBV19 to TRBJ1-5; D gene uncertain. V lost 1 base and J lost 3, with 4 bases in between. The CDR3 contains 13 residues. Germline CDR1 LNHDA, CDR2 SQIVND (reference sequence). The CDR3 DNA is TGTGCCAGTAGTATAGGACACAATCAGCCCCAGCATTTT. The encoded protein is CASSIGHNQPQHF.

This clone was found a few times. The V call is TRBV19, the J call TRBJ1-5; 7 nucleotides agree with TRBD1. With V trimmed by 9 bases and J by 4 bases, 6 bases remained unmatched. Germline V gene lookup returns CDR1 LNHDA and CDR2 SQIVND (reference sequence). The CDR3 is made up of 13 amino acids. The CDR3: CASANRGNQPQHF. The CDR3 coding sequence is TGTGCCAGCGCCAACAGGGGAAATCAGCCCCAGCATTTT.

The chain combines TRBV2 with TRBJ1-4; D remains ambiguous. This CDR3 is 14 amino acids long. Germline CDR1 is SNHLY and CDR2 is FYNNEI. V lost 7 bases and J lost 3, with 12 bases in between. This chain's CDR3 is CASIFTAPNEKLFF. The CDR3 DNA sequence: TGTGCCAGCATTTTTACAGCTCCTAATGAAAAACTGTTTTTT. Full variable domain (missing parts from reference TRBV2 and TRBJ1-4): EPEVTQTPSHQVTQMGQEVILRCVPISNHLYFYWYRQILGQKVEFLVSFYNNEISEKSEIFDDQFSVERPDGSNFTLKIRSTKLEDSAMYFCASIFTAPNEKLFFGSGTQLSVL.

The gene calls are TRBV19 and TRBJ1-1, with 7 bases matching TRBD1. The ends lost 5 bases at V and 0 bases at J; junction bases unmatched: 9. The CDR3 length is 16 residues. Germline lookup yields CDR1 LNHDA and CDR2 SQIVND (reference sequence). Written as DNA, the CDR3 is TGTGCCAGTAGTGTGACAGGGCGGACGGTGAACACTGAAGCTTTCTTT. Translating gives CASSVTGRTVNTEAFF. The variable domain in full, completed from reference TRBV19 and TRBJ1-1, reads DGGITQSPKYLFRKEGQNVTLSCEQNLNHDAMYWYRQDPGQGLRLIYYSQIVNDFQKGDIAEGYSVSREKKESFPLTVTSAQKNPTAFYLCASSVTGRTVNTEAFFGQGTRLTVV.

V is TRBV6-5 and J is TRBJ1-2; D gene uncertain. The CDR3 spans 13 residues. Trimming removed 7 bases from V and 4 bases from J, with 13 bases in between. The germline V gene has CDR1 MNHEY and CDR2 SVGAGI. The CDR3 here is CASTQLTGYGYTF. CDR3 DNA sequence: TGTGCCAGCACACAGCTAACTGGCTATGGCTACACCTTC.

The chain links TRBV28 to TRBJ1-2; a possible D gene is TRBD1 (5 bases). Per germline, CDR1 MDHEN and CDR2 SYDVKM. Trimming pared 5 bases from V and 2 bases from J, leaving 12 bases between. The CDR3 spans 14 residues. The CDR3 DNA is TGTGCCAGCAGTCAGGCGGGGGGGAACTATGGCTACACCTTC. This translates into CASSQAGGNYGYTF.

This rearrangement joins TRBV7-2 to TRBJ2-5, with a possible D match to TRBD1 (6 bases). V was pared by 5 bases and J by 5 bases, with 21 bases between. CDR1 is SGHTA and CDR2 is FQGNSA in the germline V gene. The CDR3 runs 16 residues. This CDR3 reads CASSLGAWGPTETQYF. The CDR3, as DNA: TGTGCCAGCAGCCTAGGGGCTTGGGGGCCTACCGAGACCCAGTACTTC.

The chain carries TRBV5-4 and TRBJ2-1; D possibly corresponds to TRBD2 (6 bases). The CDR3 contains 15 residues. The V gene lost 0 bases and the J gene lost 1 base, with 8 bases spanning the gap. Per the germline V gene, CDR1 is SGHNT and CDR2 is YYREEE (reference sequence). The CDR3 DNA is TGTGCCAGCAGCTTGGGGGGGGTTTCCTACAATGAGCAGTTCTTC. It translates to CASSLGGVSYNEQFF.

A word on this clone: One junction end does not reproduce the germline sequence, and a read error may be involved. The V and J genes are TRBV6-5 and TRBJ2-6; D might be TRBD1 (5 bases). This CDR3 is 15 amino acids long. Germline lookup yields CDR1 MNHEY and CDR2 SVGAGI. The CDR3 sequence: CASRPVGSGANGLTF. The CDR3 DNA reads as TGTGCCAGCAGACCGGTCGGGTCTGGGGCCAACGGCCTGACTTTC.

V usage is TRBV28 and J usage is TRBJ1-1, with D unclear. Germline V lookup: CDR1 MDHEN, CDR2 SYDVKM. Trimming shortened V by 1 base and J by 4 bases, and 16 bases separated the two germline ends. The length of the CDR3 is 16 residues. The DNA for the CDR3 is TGTGCCAGCAGTTTATACGGGATACGAGAAGCCACTGAAGCTTTCTTT. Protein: CASSLYGIREATEAFF.

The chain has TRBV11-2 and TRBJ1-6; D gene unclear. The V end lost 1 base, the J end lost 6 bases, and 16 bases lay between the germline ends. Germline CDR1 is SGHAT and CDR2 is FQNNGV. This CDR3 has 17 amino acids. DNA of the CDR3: TGTGCCAGCAGCTTAGTGCCTCGGGAGGTTACTAATTCACCCCTCCACTTT. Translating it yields CASSLVPREVTNSPLHF.

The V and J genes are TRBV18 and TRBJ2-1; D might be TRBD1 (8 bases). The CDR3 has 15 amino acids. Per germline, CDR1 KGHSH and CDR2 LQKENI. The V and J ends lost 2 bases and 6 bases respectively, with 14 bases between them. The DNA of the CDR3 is TGTGCCAGCTCACCAACAGGGGGGGTAAGCAATGAGCAGTTCTTC. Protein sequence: CASSPTGGVSNEQFF.

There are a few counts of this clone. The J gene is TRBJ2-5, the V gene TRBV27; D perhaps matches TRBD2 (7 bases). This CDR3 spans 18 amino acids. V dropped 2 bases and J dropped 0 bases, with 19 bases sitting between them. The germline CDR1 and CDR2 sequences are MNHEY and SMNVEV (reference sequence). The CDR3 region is CASSLRPSGGGHQETQYF. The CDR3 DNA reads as TGTGCCAGCAGTTTACGGCCCTCTGGGGGGGGCCACCAAGAGACCCAGTACTTC.

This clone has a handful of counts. DNA for the CDR3: TGTGCCAGTAGTATCTCCCGGACAGGGGTTACTGAAGCTTTCTTT. It yields the protein CASSISRTGVTEAFF. The V call is TRBV19, the J call TRBJ1-1, with 9 bases that match TRBD1. The V segment lost 3 bases and the J segment 5 bases; nucleotides outside the gene matches: 7. This CDR3 is 15 amino acids long. The V gene's germline CDR1 is LNHDA and CDR2 SQIVND (reference sequence). The full variable domain, rest sourced from reference TRBV19 and TRBJ1-1, is DGGITQSPKYLFRKEGQNVTLSCEQNLNHDAMYWYRQDPGQGLRLIYYSQIVNDFQKGDIAEGYSVSREKKESFPLTVTSAQKNPTAFYLCASSISRTGVTEAFFGQGTRLTVV.

The CDR3 is CASRPGDRAPVGYTDTQYF. CDR3 sequence (DNA): TGTGCCAGCAGACCTGGGGACAGGGCACCCGTCGGTTACACAGATACGCAGTATTTT. This chain connects TRBV28 to TRBJ2-3; 9 nucleotides align to TRBD1. Germline V gene data show CDR1 as MDHEN and CDR2 as SYDVKM. J lost 2 bases, V lost 6 bases, and 18 bases had no gene match. This CDR3 has 19 amino acids. Complete variable domain (other parts from reference TRBV28 and TRBJ2-3): DVKVTQSSRYLVKRTGEKVFLECVQDMDHENMFWYRQDPGLGLRLIYFSYDVKMKEKGDIPEGYSVSREKKERFSLILESASTNQTSMYLCASRPGDRAPVGYTDTQYFGPGTRLTVL.

The CDR3 nucleotides read TGTGCCAGCAGCTCTCAGGGGGCTTCCTATAATTCACCCCTCCACTTT. Its translation is CASSSQGASYNSPLHF. V and J are TRBV11-2 and TRBJ1-6; TRBD1 agrees at 8 bases. There are 16 residues in the CDR3. Trimming at V came to 4 bases and at J to 1 base, leaving 3 bases not matched to a gene. Germline V gene lookup returns CDR1 SGHAT and CDR2 FQNNGV. The full variable domain, its missing parts supplied by reference TRBV11-2 and TRBJ1-6, is EAGVAQSPRYKIIEKRQSVAFWCNPISGHATLYWYQQILGQGPKLLIQFQNNGVVDDSQLPKDRFSAERLKGVDSTLKIQPAKLEDSAVYLCASSSQGASYNSPLHFGNGTRLTVT.

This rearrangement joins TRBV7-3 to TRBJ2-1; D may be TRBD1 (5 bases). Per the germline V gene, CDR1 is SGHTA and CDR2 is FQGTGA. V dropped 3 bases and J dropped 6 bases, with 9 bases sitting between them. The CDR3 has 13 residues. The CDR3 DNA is TGTGCCAGCAGCTTGACAGTAAGCAATGAGCAGTTCTTC. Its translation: CASSLTVSNEQFF.

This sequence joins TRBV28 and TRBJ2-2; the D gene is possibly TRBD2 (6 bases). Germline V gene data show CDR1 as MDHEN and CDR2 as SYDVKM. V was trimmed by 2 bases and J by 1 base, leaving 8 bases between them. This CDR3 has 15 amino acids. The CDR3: CASSLLARNTGELFF. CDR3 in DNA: TGTGCCAGCAGTTTACTAGCGAGGAACACCGGGGAGCTGTTTTTT.